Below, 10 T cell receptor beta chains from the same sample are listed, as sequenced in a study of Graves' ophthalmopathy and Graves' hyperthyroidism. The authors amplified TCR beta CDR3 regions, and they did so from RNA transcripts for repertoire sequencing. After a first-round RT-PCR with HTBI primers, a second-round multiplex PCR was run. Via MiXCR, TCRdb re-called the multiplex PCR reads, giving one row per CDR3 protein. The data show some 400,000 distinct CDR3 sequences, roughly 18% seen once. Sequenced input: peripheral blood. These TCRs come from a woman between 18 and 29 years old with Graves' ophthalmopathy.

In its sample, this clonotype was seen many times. The chain's CDR3 is CACAYSDRGHSYEQYF. CDR3 DNA sequence: TGTGCCTGTGCTTATTCGGACAGGGGGCATAGCTACGAGCAGTACTTC. This chain uses TRBV30 with TRBJ2-7, with TRBD1 identical over 11 bases. The V segment lost 6 bases and the J segment 3 bases; nucleotides outside the gene matches: 13. The CDR3 runs 16 residues. Germline CDR1 reads GTSNPN; CDR2 reads SVGIG (reference sequence).

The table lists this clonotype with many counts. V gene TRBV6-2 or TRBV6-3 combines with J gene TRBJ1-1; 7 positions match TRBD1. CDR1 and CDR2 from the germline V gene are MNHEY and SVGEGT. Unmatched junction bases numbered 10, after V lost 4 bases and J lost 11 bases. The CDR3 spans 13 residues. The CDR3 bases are TGTGCCAGCAGTTTCCAACAGGGGACGCGTGCTTTCTTT. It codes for CASSFQQGTRAFF.

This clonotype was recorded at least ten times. The CDR3 nucleotides read TGTGCCAGCAGTTCCCGACATTCGCAAGCTTTCTTT. This gives the protein CASSSRHSQAFF. The chain has TRBV27 and TRBJ1-1; D gene ambiguous. V lost 4 bases and J lost 9, with 12 bases in between. Per germline, CDR1 MNHEY and CDR2 SMNVEV (reference sequence). This CDR3 has 12 amino acids.

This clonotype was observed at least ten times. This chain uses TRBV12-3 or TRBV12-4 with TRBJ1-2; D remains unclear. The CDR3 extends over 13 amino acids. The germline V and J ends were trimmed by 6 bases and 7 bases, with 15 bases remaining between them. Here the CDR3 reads CASSPRTGFGYTF. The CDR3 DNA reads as TGTGCCAGCAGCCCCAGGACTGGATTTGGCTACACCTTC.

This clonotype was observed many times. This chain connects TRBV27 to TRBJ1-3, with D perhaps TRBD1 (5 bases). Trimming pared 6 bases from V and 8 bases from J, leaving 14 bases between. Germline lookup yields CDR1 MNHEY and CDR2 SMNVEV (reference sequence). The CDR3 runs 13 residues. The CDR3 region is CASSPTGGDTIYF. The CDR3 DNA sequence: TGTGCCAGCAGCCCTACAGGAGGGGACACCATATATTTT.

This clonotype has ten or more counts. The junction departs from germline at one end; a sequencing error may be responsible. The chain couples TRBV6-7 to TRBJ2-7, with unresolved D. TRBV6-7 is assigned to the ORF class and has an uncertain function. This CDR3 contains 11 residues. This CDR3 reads CASSYLRLKRF. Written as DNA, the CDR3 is TGTGCCAGCAGTTACCTGAGGCTGAAGAGGTTC.

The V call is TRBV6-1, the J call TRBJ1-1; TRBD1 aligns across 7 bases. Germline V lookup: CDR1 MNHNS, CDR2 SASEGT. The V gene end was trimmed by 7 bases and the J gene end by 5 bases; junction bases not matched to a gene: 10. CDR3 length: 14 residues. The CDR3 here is CASTRTGQSTEAFF. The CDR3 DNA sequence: TGTGCCAGCACTCGGACAGGTCAATCTACTGAAGCTTTCTTT.

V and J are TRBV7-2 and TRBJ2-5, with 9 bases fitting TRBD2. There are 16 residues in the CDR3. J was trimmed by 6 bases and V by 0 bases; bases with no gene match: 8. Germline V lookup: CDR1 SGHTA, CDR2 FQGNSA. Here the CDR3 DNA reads TGTGCCAGCAGCTTAGCGTCTAGCGGGGTCCCCCAGACCCAGTACTTC. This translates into CASSLASSGVPQTQYF.

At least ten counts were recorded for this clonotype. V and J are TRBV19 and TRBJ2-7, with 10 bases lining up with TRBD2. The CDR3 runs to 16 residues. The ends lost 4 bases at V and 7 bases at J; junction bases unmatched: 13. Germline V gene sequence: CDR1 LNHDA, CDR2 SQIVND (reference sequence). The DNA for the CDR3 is TGTGCCAGTAGTACAGAAGCGGGAGGGCCCGTCCGAGAGCAGTACTTC. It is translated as CASSTEAGGPVREQYF.

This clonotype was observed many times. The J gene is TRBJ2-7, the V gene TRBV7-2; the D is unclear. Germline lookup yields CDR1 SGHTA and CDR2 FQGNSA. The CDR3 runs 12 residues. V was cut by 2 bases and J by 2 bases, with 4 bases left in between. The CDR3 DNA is TGTGCCAGCAGCTTATATACCTACGAGCAGTACTTC. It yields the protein CASSLYTYEQYF.